A single sample is the source of the 18 T cell receptor beta chains below, sequenced in a study of graft-versus-host responses after intestinal transplantation. The data were produced by immunoSEQ multiplex PCR, yet TCRdb's version contains in-frame clones alone and is incomplete. Here the sample spans 70,000 or so clones, about 80% being singletons. No antigen has been identified for these receptors. The sequencing used unstimulated CD4+ T cells sorted from spleen or lymph node cells, collected before transplant. The receptor set was obtained from a human donor who was the organ donor for an intestinal transplant.

The J gene is TRBJ1-3, the V gene TRBV5-4, with D tentatively TRBD1 (5 bases). Germline CDR1 reads SGHNT; CDR2 reads YYREEE (reference sequence). The length of the CDR3 is 13 residues. V lost 3 bases to trimming and J lost 4 bases, with 8 bases between them. DNA for the CDR3: TGTGCCAGCAGCTCCCGGACAGGAAACACCATATATTTT. Translated: CASSSRTGNTIYF.

The J gene is TRBJ1-1, the V gene TRBV11-2; TRBD1 might be the D (5 bases). Germline CDR1 and CDR2: SGHAT and FQNNGV. V shed 5 bases and J shed 5 bases, with 9 bases lying between them. This CDR3 spans 12 amino acids. The CDR3: CASSVTGTEAFF. Here the CDR3 DNA reads TGTGCCAGCAGCGTAACAGGAACTGAAGCTTTCTTT. The full variable domain, with the rest looked up from reference TRBV11-2 and TRBJ1-1, is EAGVAQSPRYKIIEKRQSVAFWCNPISGHATLYWYQQILGQGPKLLIQFQNNGVVDDSQLPKDRFSAERLKGVDSTLKIQPAKLEDSAVYLCASSVTGTEAFFGQGTRLTVV.

The rearrangement links TRBV5-1 to TRBJ2-7; 8 bases match TRBD1. Trimming at V came to 4 bases and at J to 2 bases, leaving 8 bases not matched to a gene. This CDR3 has 15 residues. In germline, CDR1 is SGHRS, CDR2 YFSETQ. CDR3 sequence: CASSPDRESTYEQYV. DNA for the CDR3: TGCGCCAGCAGCCCGGACAGGGAGAGTACCTACGAGCAGTACGTC.

The genes are TRBV18 and TRBJ1-1; D not resolved. CDR3 length equals 16 residues. Trimming took off 4 bases at V and 1 base at J, with 16 bases between the two ends. In germline, CDR1 is KGHSH, CDR2 LQKENI. The chain's CDR3 is CASSRSLAEGNTEAFF. CDR3 nucleotides: TGTGCCAGCTCACGGAGCCTTGCAGAGGGGAACACTGAAGCTTTCTTT.

The table lists this clone with a few counts. J is TRBJ1-2 and V is TRBV7-2; the match to TRBD1 covers 11 bases. Germline V gene sequence: CDR1 SGHTA, CDR2 FQGNSA. The J segment lost 5 bases and the V segment lost 4 bases, leaving 6 bases of the junction unmatched. This CDR3 is built from 15 residues. The chain's CDR3 is CASSSAGQGAYGYTF. The CDR3 bases are TGTGCCAGCAGCTCAGCTGGACAGGGGGCATATGGCTACACCTTC.

The count of this clone is one. The chain recombines TRBV10-3 with TRBJ1-1; D unclear. The CDR3 contains 13 residues. V lost 10 bases, J lost 4 bases, and 16 bases lay in between. The V gene's germline CDR1 is ENHRY and CDR2 SYGVKD. CDR3 DNA: TGTGCCACGACCCGGGGTGGAGTCACTGAAGCTTTCTTT. This translates into CATTRGGVTEAFF.

This chain uses TRBV18 with TRBJ1-1, with D unresolved. This CDR3 region has 14 residues. CDR1 is KGHSH and CDR2 is LQKENI in the germline V gene. The V end was cut by 4 bases, the J end by 0 bases, with 9 bases between. Here the CDR3 reads CASSLPGMNTEAFF. In DNA form, the CDR3 reads TGTGCCAGCTCACTGCCCGGGATGAACACTGAAGCTTTCTTT.

The V gene is TRBV6-6, the J gene TRBJ1-3, with D possibly being TRBD1 (5 bases). CDR1 is MNHNY, CDR2 SVGAGI, per germline (reference sequence). V lost 0 bases, J lost 2 bases, and 8 bases lay in between. The CDR3 has 15 residues. The CDR3 sequence is CASSYSPGPGNTIYF. The CDR3 DNA reads TGTGCCAGCAGTTACTCGCCAGGGCCTGGAAACACCATATATTTT.

The V and J genes are TRBV7-6 and TRBJ1-2; D not certain. The germline V gene encodes CDR1 SGHVS and CDR2 FNYEAQ. The CDR3 runs 16 residues. The V gene lost 5 bases and the J gene lost 0 bases, with 16 bases spanning the gap. The CDR3 DNA is TGTGCCAGCAGCCCCGATGGCCATCCCGCTAACTATGGCTACACCTTC. This encodes CASSPDGHPANYGYTF.

The chain joins TRBV7-9 to TRBJ1-1; D is ambiguous. This CDR3 spans 14 amino acids. Germline assignment: CDR1 SEHNR and CDR2 FQNEAQ (reference sequence). Trimming took 1 base from V and 0 from J, leaving 6 bases between them. CDR3 bases: TGTGCCAGCAGCTTAGGGACTTTGAACACTGAAGCTTTCTTT. Encoded protein: CASSLGTLNTEAFF. Full variable domain (outside the CDR3, taken from reference TRBV7-9 and TRBJ1-1): DTGVSQNPRHKITKRGQNVTFRCDPISEHNRLYWYRQTLGQGPEFLTYFQNEAQLEKSRLLSDRFSAERPKGSFSTLEIQRTEQGDSAMYLCASSLGTLNTEAFFGQGTRLTVV.

The J gene is TRBJ1-3, the V gene TRBV28, with no clear D. Per germline, CDR1 MDHEN and CDR2 SYDVKM. This CDR3 region has 14 residues. The V gene lost 6 bases and the J gene lost 4 bases, with 13 bases spanning the gap. This CDR3 is CASSPRVTGNTIYF. CDR3 DNA sequence: TGTGCCAGCAGCCCCCGGGTAACGGGAAACACCATATATTTT.

This chain joins TRBV18 and TRBJ2-5; TRBD1 aligns across 8 bases. V was pared by 6 bases and J by 4 bases, with 7 bases of the junction left unmatched. There are 14 residues in the CDR3. CDR1 is KGHSH and CDR2 is LQKENI in the germline V gene. CDR3 protein: CASSPGQGGETQYF. The CDR3, as DNA: TGTGCCAGCTCGCCCGGACAGGGAGGAGAGACCCAGTACTTC.

J is TRBJ2-7 and V is TRBV30; 8 bases are shared with TRBD2. Germline assignment: CDR1 GTSNPN and CDR2 SVGIG (reference sequence). The CDR3 runs 15 residues. V lost 1 base to trimming and J lost 6 bases; unmatched junction nucleotides: 11. CDR3 residues: CAWSAPGGLIGEQYV. CDR3 bases: TGTGCCTGGAGTGCCCCGGGGGGGCTCATCGGCGAGCAGTACGTC.

This clone was detected a few times. In the same sample, other DNA sequences code for this CDR3. The V and J genes are TRBV5-5 and TRBJ1-3, with D tentatively TRBD1 (5 bases). With 3 bases removed from V and 0 bases from J, the gap between germline ends came to 7 bases. This CDR3 has 14 amino acids. Per the germline V gene, CDR1 is SGHKS and CDR2 is YYEKEE (reference sequence). CDR3 residues: CASSSGGSGNTIYF. The CDR3 DNA reads TGTGCCAGCAGCTCGGGGGGCTCTGGAAACACCATATATTTT.

J is TRBJ2-1 and V is TRBV18, with TRBD2 matching over 12 bases. The CDR3 consists of 16 residues. Trimming cost V 4 bases and J 9 bases; bases outside gene matches: 10. The germline CDR1 and CDR2 sequences are KGHSH and LQKENI. CDR3 region: CASSRGVASGGAEQFF. The CDR3 nucleotides read TGTGCCAGCTCACGTGGTGTTGCTAGCGGGGGGGCTGAGCAGTTCTTC. The complete variable domain, with remaining parts taken from reference TRBV18 and TRBJ2-1, reads NAGVMQNPRHLVRRRGQEARLRCSPMKGHSHVYWYRQLPEEGLKFMVYLQKENIIDESGMPKERFSAEFPKEGPSILRIQQVVRGDSAAYFCASSRGVASGGAEQFFGPGTRLTVL.

The V call is TRBV7-9, the J call TRBJ1-5; 8 nucleotides align to TRBD1. Trimming took 1 base from V and 2 from J; bases not matched to a gene: 1. The length of the CDR3 is 15 residues. Germline CDR1 is SEHNR and CDR2 is FQNEAQ (reference sequence). CDR3 region: CASSLETGGNQPQHF. CDR3 sequence (DNA): TGTGCCAGCAGCTTAGAGACAGGGGGCAATCAGCCCCAGCATTTT.

This clone came up once. This chain connects TRBV6-6 to TRBJ2-3; possible D gene TRBD2, 6 bases. CDR1 and CDR2 (germline): MNHNY, SVGAGI (reference sequence). The CDR3 contains 14 residues. Trimming cost V 5 bases and J 6 bases, with 15 bases left between them. In nucleotides, the CDR3 is TGTGCCAGCAGTGACCGATCGGGGGTTGATACGCAGTATTTT. This encodes CASSDRSGVDTQYF.

This clone was detected a few times. The V gene is TRBV5-8, the J gene TRBJ2-5; D is perhaps TRBD2 (6 bases). This CDR3 spans 18 amino acids. CDR1 and CDR2 (germline): SGHTS, YDEGEE. The germline V and J ends were trimmed by 4 bases and 0 bases, with 22 bases remaining between them. The CDR3 region has the DNA TGTGCCAGCAGCGGAATTCCCGGGGGTTTGCATTACCAAGAGACCCAGTACTTC. Translating it yields CASSGIPGGLHYQETQYF.